The clone carrying this TCR beta chain has just one count. The authors divided CD4+ cells into CD45RA+ naive and CD45RA-negative memory subsets. This entry comes from a study of shared clonotypes between healthy human individuals. The table came from immunoSEQ multiplex PCR; TCRdb's copy has only in-frame clones and leaves some out. The profile covers around 2,000,000 clones, with roughly 94% appearing a single time and 0.1% to 0.15% taken by the ten largest. The sample consisted of naive CD4+ T cells sorted from blood. The sample's subset: CD45RA+ positively selected. This TCR derives from a man aged 18-30 years in good health.

DNA of the CDR3: TGTGCCCTTGTAGGTCAGGGGCCTGGCGGGGAGCTGTTTTTT. Translating it yields CALVGQGPGGELFF. The rearrangement uses TRBV30 and TRBJ2-2; a possible D gene is TRBD1 (6 bases). V lost 8 bases and J lost 7, with 20 bases in between. Germline loops: CDR1 GTSNPN, CDR2 SVGIG (reference sequence). The CDR3 has 14 residues.